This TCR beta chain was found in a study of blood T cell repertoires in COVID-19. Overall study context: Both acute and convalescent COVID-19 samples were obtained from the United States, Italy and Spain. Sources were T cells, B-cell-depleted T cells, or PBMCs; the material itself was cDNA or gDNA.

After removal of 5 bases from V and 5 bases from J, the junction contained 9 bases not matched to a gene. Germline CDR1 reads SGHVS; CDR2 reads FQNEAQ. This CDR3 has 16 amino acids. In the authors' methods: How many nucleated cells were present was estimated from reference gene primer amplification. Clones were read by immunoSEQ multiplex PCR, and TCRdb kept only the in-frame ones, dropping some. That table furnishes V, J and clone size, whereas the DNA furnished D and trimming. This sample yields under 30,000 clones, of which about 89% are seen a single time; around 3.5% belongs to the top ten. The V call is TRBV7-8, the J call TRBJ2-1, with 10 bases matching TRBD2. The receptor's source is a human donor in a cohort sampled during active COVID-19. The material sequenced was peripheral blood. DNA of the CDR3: TGTGCCAGCAGCCCCGGGCTAGCGGGGGATAACAATGAGCAGTTCTTC. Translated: CASSPGLAGDNNEQFF.